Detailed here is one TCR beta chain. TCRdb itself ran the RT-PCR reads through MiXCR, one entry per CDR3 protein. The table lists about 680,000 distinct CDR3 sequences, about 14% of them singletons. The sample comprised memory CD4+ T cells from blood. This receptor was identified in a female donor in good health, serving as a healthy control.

The CDR3 nucleotides read TGTGCCAGCAGCTTAGAAGGACAGGCCTACACAGATACGCAGTATTTT. The encoded protein is CASSLEGQAYTDTQYF. The chain uses TRBV7-2 and TRBJ2-3; 7 bases are shared with TRBD1. CDR3 length: 16 residues. Germline CDR1 SGHTA, CDR2 FQGNSA. With V trimmed by 1 base and J by 2 bases, 6 bases remained unmatched.